This entry lists 26 T cell receptor beta chains sequenced from one sample in a study of CD4 T cells in relation to SARS-CoV-2 and coronaviruses. Only in-frame clones appear in the TCRdb table, and some are missing; sequencing was by immunoSEQ multiplex PCR. The table records about 56,000 clones, about 90% of them present only once. Material: naive CD4+ T cells from PBMCs. Subset specified: naive CD4+ T cells isolated by negative enrichment. The receptors originated from an adult with COVID-19.

CDR3 protein: CASSLHGPKNTEAFF. CDR3 coding DNA: TGTGCCAGCAGCCTCCACGGACCCAAGAACACTGAAGCTTTCTTT. The gene calls are TRBV7-3 and TRBJ1-1; D unclear. Trimming took off 5 bases at V and 1 base at J, with 14 bases between the two ends. Germline CDR1 SGHTA, CDR2 FQGTGA. CDR3 length: 15 amino acids.

The gene calls are TRBV4-3 and TRBJ2-3, with TRBD2 matching 8 bases. The CDR3 runs 19 residues. With V trimmed by 0 bases and J by 5 bases, 16 bases remained unmatched. In germline, CDR1 is LGHNA, CDR2 YSLEER. CDR3 bases: TGCGCCAGCAGCCAAGATGTGGGCCGTCCTAGCGGGCGGGGAGATACGCAGTATTTT. Protein product: CASSQDVGRPSGRGDTQYF.

V gene TRBV6-5 combines with J gene TRBJ2-7; D call uncertain. The V end was cut by 0 bases, the J end by 2 bases, with 8 bases between. Germline assignment: CDR1 MNHEY and CDR2 SVGAGI. The CDR3 runs 14 residues. CDR3 DNA: TGTGCCAGCAGTTACTCAATTCCCCCCTACGAGCAGTACTTC. This sequence encodes CASSYSIPPYEQYF.

The chain employs TRBV28 and TRBJ2-3; D perhaps matches TRBD2 (6 bases). CDR3 length: 16 amino acids. Trimming removed 1 base at V and 1 base at J, with 12 bases between. The germline CDR1 and CDR2 sequences are MDHEN and SYDVKM. CDR3 in amino acids: CASSLLGGVGTDTQYF. DNA for the CDR3: TGTGCCAGCAGTTTATTGGGGGGAGTCGGCACAGATACGCAGTATTTT.

The chain recombines TRBV18 with TRBJ2-5; 8 nucleotides match TRBD1. With 2 bases clipped from V and 1 base from J, the junction kept 9 bases outside the gene matches. CDR3 length equals 17 residues. Germline V CDR1 and CDR2: KGHSH, LQKENI. The CDR3: CASSPLSGRGLQETQYF. The CDR3 nucleotides are TGTGCCAGCTCACCATTATCCGGCAGGGGGCTCCAAGAGACCCAGTACTTC.

The chain employs TRBV5-5 and TRBJ1-3; D gene ambiguous. V was pared by 9 bases and J by 0 bases, with 10 bases between. This CDR3 is built from 13 residues. CDR1 is SGHKS, CDR2 YYEKEE, per germline (reference sequence). CDR3 region: CATTSGSGNTIYF. CDR3 bases: TGTGCCACCACTTCCGGCTCTGGAAACACCATATATTTT.

This chain uses TRBV5-1 with TRBJ2-7; D gene uncertain. V dropped 5 bases and J dropped 1 base, with 13 bases sitting between them. CDR1 is SGHRS and CDR2 is YFSETQ in the germline V gene. This CDR3 is built from 14 residues. In DNA, the CDR3 is TGCGCCAGCAGACCGGACCCCATATCCTACGAGCAGTACTTC. Translated, it gives CASRPDPISYEQYF.

V is TRBV5-1 and J is TRBJ2-5; the match to TRBD1 covers 9 bases. The CDR3 length is 13 residues. V trimming: 4 bases; J trimming: 5 bases; junction bases outside the gene matches: 3. CDR1 is SGHRS and CDR2 is YFSETQ in the germline V gene. CDR3 nucleotide sequence: TGCGCCAGCAGCGGACAGGGGTTGGAGACCCAGTACTTC. Protein: CASSGQGLETQYF.

For the CDR3, the DNA is TGTGCCAGCACCGGGACAGGGGACGCGAATGAGCAGTTCTTC. This encodes CASTGTGDANEQFF. This chain uses TRBV10-3 with TRBJ2-1; TRBD1 aligns across 10 bases. V lost 10 bases to trimming and J lost 7 bases; unmatched junction nucleotides: 10. Germline V lookup: CDR1 ENHRY, CDR2 SYGVKD. The CDR3 totals 14 residues.

V and J are TRBV7-9 and TRBJ2-7, with D possibly matching TRBD1 (6 bases). V dropped 3 bases and J dropped 6 bases, with 12 bases sitting between them. The CDR3 extends over 13 amino acids. The germline CDR1 and CDR2 sequences are SEHNR and FQNEAQ (reference sequence). This CDR3 is CASSLRQASEQYF. The CDR3 DNA follows: TGTGCCAGCAGCTTGAGACAGGCTAGCGAGCAGTACTTC.

V gene TRBV12-3 or TRBV12-4 combines with J gene TRBJ2-2; D unresolved. V was shortened by 2 bases and J by 5 bases, with 6 bases between the two germline ends. The CDR3 has 13 amino acids. The CDR3, as DNA: TGTGCCAGCAGTTTATTGGGAACCGGGGAGCTGTTTTTT. It translates to CASSLLGTGELFF.

The rearrangement joins TRBV19 to TRBJ2-2; D not certain. Germline CDR1 is LNHDA and CDR2 is SQIVND (reference sequence). The CDR3 runs to 13 residues. V was trimmed by 2 bases and J by 5 bases, leaving 6 bases between them. As DNA, the CDR3 is TGTGCCAGTAGTATACCCGATACCGGGGAGCTGTTTTTT. Its protein is CASSIPDTGELFF.

The chain couples TRBV7-2 to TRBJ2-1; 9 nucleotides align to TRBD2. Unmatched junction bases numbered 3, after V lost 1 base and J lost 5 bases. The CDR3 is 15 amino acids. In germline, CDR1 is SGHTA, CDR2 FQGNSA. This CDR3 reads CASSLGASGDNEQFF. The CDR3 DNA reads as TGTGCCAGCAGCTTAGGTGCTAGCGGGGACAATGAGCAGTTCTTC.

The rearrangement joins TRBV28 to TRBJ1-2; D is uncertain. This CDR3 is built from 15 residues. Germline assignment: CDR1 MDHEN and CDR2 SYDVKM. V was trimmed by 8 bases and J by 5 bases, leaving 21 bases between them. In DNA form, the CDR3 reads TGTGCCAGCCGGCCTCCTCCGGACGGCGGGTATGGCTACACCTTC. Its translation: CASRPPPDGGYGYTF.

V is TRBV29-1 and J is TRBJ2-5; 7 bases align to TRBD2. The germline V gene encodes CDR1 SQVTM and CDR2 ANQGSEA. The ends lost 6 bases at V and 5 bases at J; junction bases unmatched: 6. The CDR3 has 12 amino acids. In DNA, the CDR3 is TGCAGCGTGGTTGGGGGAGGGGAGACCCAGTACTTC. Encoded protein: CSVVGGGETQYF. The whole variable domain, filled in from reference TRBV29-1 and TRBJ2-5, reads SAVISQKPSRDICQRGTSLTIQCQVDSQVTMMFWYRQQPGQSLTLIATANQGSEATYESGFVIDKFPISRPNLTFSTLTVSNMSPEDSSIYLCSVVGGGETQYFGPGTRLLVL.

The rearrangement links TRBV2 to TRBJ2-1, with 9 bases matching TRBD1. The CDR3 spans 17 residues. CDR1 SNHLY and CDR2 FYNNEI come from the germline V gene. V was pared by 2 bases and J by 5 bases, with 10 bases of the junction left unmatched. In DNA form, the CDR3 reads TGTGCCAGCAGTGAAAGGGGTCCGGGACAGGGAGACAATGAGCAGTTCTTC. Translated: CASSERGPGQGDNEQFF. The variable domain in full, with the rest retrieved from reference TRBV2 and TRBJ2-1, is EPEVTQTPSHQVTQMGQEVILRCVPISNHLYFYWYRQILGQKVEFLVSFYNNEISEKSEIFDDQFSVERPDGSNFTLKIRSTKLEDSAMYFCASSERGPGQGDNEQFFGPGTRLTVL.

This rearrangement joins TRBV5-1 to TRBJ1-2, with TRBD1 matching 9 bases. The CDR3 is 16 residues long. Germline V gives CDR1 SGHRS, CDR2 YFSETQ. V lost 0 bases, J lost 5 bases, and 8 bases stayed unmatched. CDR3 protein: CASSLDRGQGGYGYTF. The CDR3 region has the DNA TGCGCCAGCAGCTTGGACAGGGGGCAGGGTGGATATGGCTACACCTTC.

The chain is built from TRBV2 and TRBJ2-2; D remains ambiguous. The CDR3 length is 15 residues. V dropped 10 bases and J dropped 0 bases, with 15 bases sitting between them. Per the germline V gene, CDR1 is SNHLY and CDR2 is FYNNEI. The CDR3 sequence: CATCEGNANTGELFF. The DNA for the CDR3 is TGTGCCACCTGCGAAGGTAACGCGAACACCGGGGAGCTGTTTTTT.

The rearrangement joins TRBV7-9 to TRBJ2-3; D remains unclear. Between the trimmed V and J ends, which lost 2 bases and 1 base, there was a span of 13 bases. The CDR3 covers 16 residues. CDR1 is SEHNR, CDR2 FQNEAQ, per germline (reference sequence). CDR3 sequence reads: CASSLRATTGTDTQYF. For the CDR3, the DNA is TGTGCCAGCAGCTTACGGGCCACGACGGGCACAGATACGCAGTATTTT.

CDR3 coding DNA: TGTGCCAGCTCAAGGGGGCGCGGGACTAATGAAAAACTGTTTTTT. Protein sequence: CASSRGRGTNEKLFF. The chain uses TRBV18 and TRBJ1-4, with TRBD1 matching over 7 bases. V was pared by 5 bases and J by 2 bases, with 5 bases of the junction left unmatched. Germline CDR1 and CDR2: KGHSH and LQKENI. CDR3 length: 15 amino acids.

J is TRBJ1-1 and V is TRBV18, with a possible D match to TRBD1 (6 bases). From germline, CDR1 is KGHSH and CDR2 LQKENI. This CDR3 comprises 12 residues. Trimming pared 8 bases from V and 7 bases from J, leaving 14 bases between. The DNA of the CDR3 is TGTGCCAGCGAGGGAGGGGGACATGAAGCTTTCTTT. Translation gives CASEGGGHEAFF.

This chain connects TRBV25-1 to TRBJ2-5; perhaps D is TRBD1 or TRBD2 (5 bases each). CDR1 and CDR2 (germline): MGHDK, SYGVNS. This CDR3 spans 16 amino acids. Trimming pared 3 bases from V and 4 bases from J, leaving 18 bases between. The CDR3 coding sequence is TGTGCCAGCAGTGAGAAGGGGTGGGTCGGAGGAGAGACCCAGTACTTC. Amino acid sequence: CASSEKGWVGGETQYF.

The V gene is TRBV15, the J gene TRBJ2-1, with 9 bases lining up with TRBD2. Germline-derived CDR1 and CDR2 are LNHNV and YYDKDF (reference sequence). The CDR3 has 18 residues. V was pared by 0 bases and J by 0 bases, with 6 bases of the junction left unmatched. Here the CDR3 DNA reads TGTGCCACCAGCAGAGATCCCTTTAGCGGGAGCTCCTACAATGAGCAGTTCTTC. It encodes CATSRDPFSGSSYNEQFF.

V gene TRBV4-1 combines with J gene TRBJ2-1; D is uncertain. The CDR3 has 14 residues. V was pared by 4 bases and J by 8 bases, with 15 bases between. Germline V lookup: CDR1 MGHRA, CDR2 YSYEKL. CDR3 bases: TGCGCCAGCAGCCCGGTCGTAAGGGATGATGAGCAGTTCTTC. Translating gives CASSPVVRDDEQFF.

This chain uses TRBV6-1 with TRBJ1-1; D is uncertain. Germline CDR1 is MNHNS and CDR2 is SASEGT. This CDR3 has 18 amino acids. Trimming stripped 0 bases from V and 7 bases from J, with 24 bases between. This CDR3 is CASSEALEAVRVYGEAFF. The CDR3 nucleotides read TGTGCCAGCAGTGAAGCTTTGGAAGCAGTTCGGGTCTACGGTGAAGCTTTCTTT.

The gene calls are TRBV7-2 and TRBJ2-4; perhaps TRBD2 as D (5 bases). Germline V gives CDR1 SGHTA, CDR2 FQGNSA. This CDR3 has 18 amino acids. The V and J ends lost 1 base and 0 bases respectively, with 16 bases between them. The CDR3 nucleotides read TGTGCCAGCAGCTTAGGGCTGGTGGAGGAATTAGCCAAAAACATTCAGTACTTC. It codes for CASSLGLVEELAKNIQYF. The complete variable domain, with remaining parts taken from reference TRBV7-2 and TRBJ2-4, reads GAGVSQSPSNKVTEKGKDVELRCDPISGHTALYWYRQSLGQGLEFLIYFQGNSAPDKSGLPSDRFSAERTGGSVSTLTIQRTQQEDSAVYLCASSLGLVEELAKNIQYFGAGTRLSVL.